The 29 T cell receptor beta chains presented below share a single source sample, sequenced in a study of early T cells in non-severe SARS-CoV-2 infection. TCRdb re-derived calls from the 5' RACE reads in MiXCR, one entry per CDR3 protein. The sample has roughly 99,000 distinct CDR3 sequences; approximately 10% are singletons. Sequenced sample: whole blood. Receptors originate from an adult who was a healthcare worker with PCR-confirmed SARS-CoV-2 infection or an uninfected control (not recorded which).

Notes on this clonotype: An end of the junction does not agree with germline; a read error may underlie this. The gene calls are TRBV7-8 and TRBJ2-1, with 14 nucleotides matching TRBD2. This CDR3 is 17 amino acids long. The germline gives CDR1 SGHVS, CDR2 FQNEAQ. Written as DNA, the CDR3 is TGTGCCAGCAGCCCCAGACTAGCGGGAGGGCTGAACAATGGGCAGTTCTTC. It translates to CASSPRLAGGLNNGQFF.

The chain is built from TRBV7-9 and TRBJ1-4; D unresolved. Germline assignment: CDR1 SEHNR and CDR2 FQNEAQ (reference sequence). This CDR3 is 15 amino acids long. Deletions cut 5 bases from V and 0 bases from J, with 10 bases between. CDR3 loop: CASSRSDPTNEKLFF. CDR3 DNA sequence: TGTGCCAGCAGCCGATCTGATCCAACTAATGAAAAACTGTTTTTT.

Many counts were recorded for this clonotype. V gene TRBV27 combines with J gene TRBJ1-4, with 7 bases that match TRBD1. After removal of 5 bases from V and 8 bases from J, the junction contained 11 bases not matched to a gene. Germline CDR1 reads MNHEY; CDR2 reads SMNVEV (reference sequence). This CDR3 region has 15 residues. The CDR3, as DNA: TGTGCCAGCAGTATGTTGACAGGGAGGTGGGAAAAACTGTTTTTT. It encodes CASSMLTGRWEKLFF.

J is TRBJ1-2 and V is TRBV7-2, with TRBD1 as a possible D gene (6 bases). Trimming cost V 4 bases and J 5 bases, with 11 bases left between them. Germline loops: CDR1 SGHTA, CDR2 FQGNSA. The CDR3 extends over 13 amino acids. CDR3 DNA: TGTGCCAGCAGCTATATAGGGGGATATGGCTACACCTTC. Amino acids: CASSYIGGYGYTF.

The chain links TRBV7-9 to TRBJ2-3; 11 positions agree with TRBD2. Looked up from germline, CDR1 is SEHNR and CDR2 is FQNEAQ (reference sequence). J was trimmed by 4 bases and V by 5 bases; bases with no gene match: 17. CDR3 size: 19 residues. The CDR3, as DNA: TGTGCCAGCAGCGCAACCGGGACTAGCGGAAAGGGGTTCTCAGATACGCAGTATTTT. Amino acids: CASSATGTSGKGFSDTQYF.

This clonotype came up many times. The CDR3 DNA follows: TGTGCCAGCTACGTTCGGGGGAGCAATCAGCCCCAGCATTTT. As protein: CASYVRGSNQPQHF. The rearrangement joins TRBV5-6 to TRBJ1-5, with D maybe TRBD1 (5 bases). The V gene's germline CDR1 is SGHDT and CDR2 YYEEEE. The CDR3 extends over 14 amino acids. V dropped 7 bases and J dropped 1 base, with 12 bases sitting between them.

This clonotype was seen a few times. The chain couples TRBV3-1 to TRBJ2-5; TRBD2 agrees at 11 bases. The ends lost 4 bases at V and 4 bases at J; junction bases unmatched: 8. This CDR3 contains 16 residues. CDR1 LGHDT and CDR2 YNNKEL come from the germline V gene (reference sequence). The CDR3 sequence is CASSLGPGLAGETQYF. In DNA form, the CDR3 reads TGTGCCAGCAGCCTCGGACCCGGACTAGCGGGAGAGACCCAGTACTTC.

The chain joins TRBV29-1 to TRBJ1-1, with a possible D match to TRBD1 (5 bases). V was cut by 5 bases and J by 5 bases, with 21 bases left in between. This CDR3 spans 15 amino acids. Germline-derived CDR1 and CDR2 are SQVTM and ANQGSEA. The CDR3 reads CSVSSGHRGRTEAFF. CDR3 in DNA: TGCAGCGTTAGTTCGGGGCACAGAGGGAGGACTGAAGCTTTCTTT. Full variable domain (rest looked up from reference TRBV29-1 and TRBJ1-1): SAVISQKPSRDICQRGTSLTIQCQVDSQVTMMFWYRQQPGQSLTLIATANQGSEATYESGFVIDKFPISRPNLTFSTLTVSNMSPEDSSIYLCSVSSGHRGRTEAFFGQGTRLTVV.

This rearrangement joins TRBV7-9 to TRBJ2-6; possible D gene TRBD2, 5 bases. CDR3 length: 16 amino acids. The germline V gene encodes CDR1 SEHNR and CDR2 FQNEAQ (reference sequence). Trimming left V 4 bases short and J 3 bases short, with 13 bases between. The CDR3 loop reads CASSSTYEGGANVLTF. The CDR3 nucleotides read TGTGCCAGCAGCTCCACTTATGAGGGTGGGGCCAACGTCCTGACTTTC.

Worth noting for this clonotype: At one of its ends the junction is not consistent with the germline gene, which may arise from a read error. The chain uses TRBV12-3 or TRBV12-4 and TRBJ2-1; D tentatively fits TRBD1 or TRBD2 (5 bases each). CDR3 length: 14 amino acids. CDR3 amino acids: CPSSLVGTYNEQFF. The CDR3, as DNA: TGTCCCAGCAGTTTAGTGGGGACGTACAATGAGCAGTTCTTC.

The rearrangement joins TRBV7-6 to TRBJ1-1, with D possibly matching TRBD1 (5 bases). There are 13 residues in the CDR3. Deletions cut 3 bases from V and 9 bases from J, with 14 bases between. Germline loops: CDR1 SGHVS, CDR2 FNYEAQ. CDR3 in amino acids: CASSLGGNIQAFF. The CDR3 bases are TGTGCCAGCAGCTTGGGGGGTAATATTCAAGCTTTCTTT.

Comment on this clonotype: This may arise from a read error, as a much more abundant clone is one base away. J is TRBJ2-7 and V is TRBV13, with 13 bases matching TRBD2. The CDR3 is 18 residues long. From germline, CDR1 is PRHDT and CDR2 FYEKMQ (reference sequence). The CDR3 DNA reads as TGTGCCAGCAGCGGCTCGGGACTAGCGGGGCTAAGCTCCTACGAGCAGAACTTC. Translated: CASSGSGLAGLSSYEQNF.

The chain employs TRBV20-1 and TRBJ1-2, with TRBD1 matching 9 bases. The CDR3 extends over 14 amino acids. The junction had 8 bases not matched to a gene; V was cut back by 5 bases and J by 4 bases. Germline CDR1 and CDR2: DFQATT and SNEGSKA (reference sequence). CDR3 DNA: TGCAGTGCTCAACAGGGGGCGCGGAGCTATGGCTACACCTTC. Its protein is CSAQQGARSYGYTF.

This clonotype was seen many times. The chain joins TRBV10-1 to TRBJ2-7; TRBD2 matches at 8 bases. Looked up from germline, CDR1 is WNHNN and CDR2 is SYGVQD (reference sequence). With V trimmed by 2 bases and J by 3 bases, 6 bases remained unmatched. The CDR3 consists of 15 residues. For the CDR3, the DNA is TGCGCCAGCAGTGAGGGACTAGCCTTTGGCTACGAGCAGTACTTC. Translation: CASSEGLAFGYEQYF.

The J gene is TRBJ1-5, the V gene TRBV7-2; TRBD1 is a possible D gene (5 bases). The CDR3 consists of 15 residues. V dropped 3 bases and J dropped 8 bases, with 17 bases sitting between them. CDR1 SGHTA and CDR2 FQGNSA come from the germline V gene. The chain's CDR3 is CASSFSGASGEPQHF. The CDR3 nucleotides read TGTGCCAGCAGCTTTTCTGGGGCGTCCGGGGAGCCCCAGCATTTT.

As concerns this clonotype: Since a much larger clone is just one base distant, this may be a read error. This chain links TRBV5-1 with TRBJ2-7, with 7 bases lining up with TRBD1. The length of the CDR3 is 13 residues. Looked up from germline, CDR1 is SGHRS and CDR2 is YFSETQ. CDR3 coding DNA: TGCGCCAGCAGCGCGGACAGGACCTACGAGCAGTGCTTC. Amino acid sequence: CASSADRTYEQCF.

CDR3 sequence (DNA): TGTGCCAGCAGTTATCCCCCCGGGACTAGCGGGACAGAGCAGTTCTTC. It codes for CASSYPPGTSGTEQFF. The chain is built from TRBV6-2 or TRBV6-3 and TRBJ2-1; the match to TRBD2 covers 13 bases. The CDR3 has 16 residues. V shed 3 bases, J shed 10 bases, and the junction held 9 bases outside the gene matches. Germline assignment: CDR1 MNHEY and CDR2 SVGEGT.

This clonotype has a handful of counts. This chain links TRBV20-1 with TRBJ2-5, with D tentatively TRBD1 (5 bases). CDR1 and CDR2 (germline): DFQATT, SNEGSKA (reference sequence). The CDR3 has 14 residues. V lost 0 bases, J lost 1 base, and 9 bases lay in between. The CDR3 region has the DNA TGCAGTGCTAGAGATGCAAGGGGCCAAGAGACCCAGTACTTC. This codes for CSARDARGQETQYF.

The chain carries TRBV7-9 and TRBJ2-3; D is ambiguous. V was shortened by 5 bases and J by 6 bases, with 12 bases between the two germline ends. CDR3 length: 13 residues. Germline V lookup: CDR1 SEHNR, CDR2 FQNEAQ (reference sequence). DNA for the CDR3: TGTGCCAGCAGCCCGAACTCCGCGGATACGCAGTATTTT. Residues: CASSPNSADTQYF.

The chain recombines TRBV7-2 with TRBJ2-3, with D uncertain. The CDR3 is 14 amino acids. CDR1 and CDR2 from the germline V gene are SGHTA and FQGNSA. Trimming took 3 bases from V and 2 from J, leaving 9 bases between them. The CDR3 spells CASSFTESTDTQYF. The DNA of the CDR3 is TGTGCCAGCAGCTTCACGGAATCCACAGATACGCAGTATTTT.

V gene TRBV20-1 combines with J gene TRBJ2-1; the D gene could be TRBD1 or TRBD2 (5 bases each). The CDR3 extends over 10 amino acids. Germline V gene data show CDR1 as DFQATT and CDR2 as SNEGSKA (reference sequence). V lost 3 bases and J lost 10, with 7 bases in between. CDR3 sequence: CSARGDEQFF. CDR3 coding DNA: TGCAGTGCTAGGGGGGACGAGCAGTTCTTC.

The V and J genes are TRBV28 and TRBJ1-1, with TRBD1 matching 8 bases. V shed 5 bases and J 4 bases; nucleotides not matched to a gene: 6. Per the germline V gene, CDR1 is MDHEN and CDR2 is SYDVKM. The CDR3 covers 14 residues. The CDR3 reads CASSAVDRGTEAFF. The CDR3 bases are TGTGCCAGCAGTGCCGTCGACAGGGGCACTGAAGCTTTCTTT.

The chain employs TRBV7-6 and TRBJ2-7, with 8 bases that match TRBD2. This CDR3 has 17 residues. The junction had 15 bases not matched to a gene; V was cut back by 5 bases and J by 3 bases. CDR1 SGHVS and CDR2 FNYEAQ come from the germline V gene. The DNA for the CDR3 is TGTGCCAGCAGCCGAACGTCTGGCGGGAGGAATCGCTACGAGCAGTACTTC. It yields the protein CASSRTSGGRNRYEQYF.

The chain recombines TRBV6-6 with TRBJ1-1, with a possible D match to TRBD1 (5 bases). The germline CDR1 and CDR2 sequences are MNHNY and SVGAGI (reference sequence). There are 13 residues in the CDR3. V lost 5 bases and J 7 bases, leaving 14 bases between the germline ends. CDR3 sequence (DNA): TGTGCCAGCAGTCCCGCAGGGTTAGGTGAAGCTTTCTTT. It is translated as CASSPAGLGEAFF.

There are many counts of this clonotype. The V call is TRBV7-9, the J call TRBJ1-1, with 8 bases lining up with TRBD1. The germline CDR1 and CDR2 sequences are SEHNR and FQNEAQ (reference sequence). This CDR3 has 16 amino acids. V was clipped by 4 bases and J by 4 bases; unmatched bases: 11. CDR3 region: CASSYQGAVSGTEAFF. DNA of the CDR3: TGTGCCAGCAGCTATCAGGGGGCCGTAAGCGGCACTGAAGCTTTCTTT.

This chain joins TRBV29-1 and TRBJ2-3; TRBD1 matches 7 bases. CDR3 length equals 12 residues. Germline values: CDR1 SQVTM, CDR2 ANQGSEA. V was clipped by 6 bases and J by 2 bases; unmatched bases: 2. The CDR3 DNA follows: TGCAGCGTCGGACAGGTCACAGATACGCAGTATTTT. It translates to CSVGQVTDTQYF.

Regarding this clonotype: This may come from a read error, since a much larger clone is one base off. The rearrangement links TRBV20-1 to TRBJ2-2; 11 bases match TRBD2. Per germline, CDR1 DFQATT and CDR2 SNEGSKA (reference sequence). This CDR3 spans 16 amino acids. V trimming: 5 bases; J trimming: 1 base; junction bases outside the gene matches: 6. The CDR3 loop is CSAQTSGTMNTGELFF. The CDR3 region has the DNA TGCAGTGCTCAGACTAGCGGGACCATGAACACCGGGGAGCTGTTTTTT.

This clonotype turned up a few times. The V call is TRBV7-6, the J call TRBJ2-1; tentative D call: TRBD1 (6 bases). V lost 8 bases and J lost 5, with 25 bases in between. The CDR3 has 17 amino acids. Per germline, CDR1 SGHVS and CDR2 FNYEAQ. The CDR3 region has the DNA TGTGCCAGCCGACTTCCCCTGGGGCAGGGGAACAACAATGAGCAGTTCTTC. Translation gives CASRLPLGQGNNNEQFF.

This clonotype was seen more than once but under ten times. The J gene is TRBJ2-5, the V gene TRBV12-3 or TRBV12-4, with D possibly matching TRBD2 (6 bases). Trimming shortened V by 2 bases and J by 5 bases, and 15 bases separated the two germline ends. The CDR3 is made up of 15 amino acids. Here the CDR3 reads CASSLTGFRGETQYF. DNA for the CDR3: TGTGCCAGCAGTTTAACAGGCTTCCGGGGGGAGACCCAGTACTTC.